The entry that follows covers one TCR beta chain sequence. V was trimmed by 7 bases and J by 1 base, leaving 16 bases between them. Germline V gene sequence: CDR1 MNHEY, CDR2 SVGAGI. The CDR3 loop spans 15 amino acids. This sample is part of a study of blood T cell repertoires in COVID-19. Study-wide context: PBMCs, B-cell-depleted T cells, or T cells provided the cDNA or gDNA that made up the material.

Profiling relied on immunoSEQ multiplex PCR, and the TCRdb table lists in-frame clones only, not all of them. There are hundreds of thousands of clones in the sample; roughly nine tenths occur only once, and roughly 8.3% lies in the top ten. V usage is TRBV6-5 and J usage is TRBJ2-5; D might be TRBD2 (5 bases). Specimen: peripheral blood. This TCR came from a woman in her 50s with COVID-19, enrolled during active disease. CDR3 DNA sequence: TGTGCCAGCACGCCCTACCGGGGTCTCCAAGAGACCCAGTACTTC. This translates into CASTPYRGLQETQYF.